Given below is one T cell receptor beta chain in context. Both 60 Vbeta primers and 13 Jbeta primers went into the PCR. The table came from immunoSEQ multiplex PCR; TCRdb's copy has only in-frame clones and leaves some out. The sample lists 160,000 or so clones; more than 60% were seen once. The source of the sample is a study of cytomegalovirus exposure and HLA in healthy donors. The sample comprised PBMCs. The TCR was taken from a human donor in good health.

The CDR3 bases are TGTGCCTGGAGGGCCCCTAGCGGGGGGGGCACAGATACGCAGTATTTT. It yields the protein CAWRAPSGGGTDTQYF. This rearrangement joins TRBV30 to TRBJ2-3; 12 positions agree with TRBD2. Looked up from germline, CDR1 is GTSNPN and CDR2 is SVGIG (reference sequence). The CDR3 has 16 amino acids. V shed 3 bases and J 1 base; nucleotides not matched to a gene: 5.